This TCR beta chain appears in the sequencing data of a study of T cells in Graves' hyperthyroidism and ophthalmopathy (dated by TCRdb to about 2019). With respect to the entire study: Peripheral blood was collected at initial diagnosis, before any treatment. The roughly 100 discovery patients were divided at random into training and test sets in a 7:3 ratio. The study also compared thyroid tissue and blood T-cell repertoires from a handful of Graves' hyperthyroidism patients. To identify TCR V-J signatures that set the groups apart, the researchers used a discovery cohort of 100 patients, made up of around 42 with Graves' ophthalmopathy and about 55 with stable Graves' hyperthyroidism. Prospective prediction of ophthalmopathy was tested in an independent validation cohort consisting of fewer than 20 hyperthyroidism patients and approximately 16 patients who later progressed to ophthalmopathy. The paper describes TCR Vbeta CDR3 sequencing of 140 or so peripheral blood samples, made up of some 40 ophthalmopathy patients, around 73 hyperthyroidism patients and 17 progressor patients. After sampling, hyperthyroidism patients received methimazole starting at 30 mg daily, and ophthalmopathy patients received high-dose intravenous methylprednisolone. The paper's findings and limits, for the study overall: In validation, the model predicted progression to ophthalmopathy with approximately 70% sensitivity and approximately 74% specificity, a median of roughly seven months before onset. Ophthalmopathy was separated from stable hyperthyroidism by a 13 V-J signature model, with over 85% sensitivity and approximately 81% specificity obtained in cross-validation and 80%/75% obtained in testing. Most expanded thyroid clonotypes (frequency above 0.001) were also detected in blood, a finding suggesting that blood repertoires may reflect thyroid immune responses. No statistical method was used to set the sample size in advance, and investigators knew the group allocation.

The TCR beta CDR3 regions were amplified from the RNA transcripts. The TCR CDR3 was subjected to a first round of RT-PCR using the HTBI primer set and the Qiagen OneStep RT-PCR kit. The libraries were constructed in a second round of multiplex PCR and then size-selected and purified. Paired-end sequencing of the libraries was performed with 100 bp reads on an Illumina HiSeq2000. Per the source publication's procedure: SOAPnuke was used to process the raw data, removing reads that contained adapters or uncalled bases, had a mean Phred below 15, or lacked an exact match to the constant primer or identifier. High-quality paired reads were merged using COPE v1.2.5, and each unique nucleotide sequence was defined as a clonotype. Clonotypes were aligned to IMGT TRBV, TRBD and TRBJ reference segments using MiTCR v1.1. Analysis was restricted to V-J combinations with a frequency above 0.0001, which covered 98% to 99.2% of repertoires. A TCS score was defined as the ratio of F50 (clonal expansion) to E x V (chaos), with BLOSUM62-based TCRdist applied between CDR3 peptides within each V-J. Welch's t-statistics and random forest reduced roughly 540 V-J features to 13, which were used in a naive Bayes classifier (R e1071). In TCRdb, the public reads were trimmed at Q25 with fastp and aligned with MiXCR, with productive beta chains retained. A single entry per CDR3 protein holds the most common genes and DNA from its merged rows. Clone size and V and J calls follow TCRdb, not the original study. The sample records under 600,000 distinct CDR3 sequences, around 16% of which are singletons. The top ten clones comprise around 3.5% of the sample.

Ten or more counts support this clonotype. Its antigen is currently not known. Per-base qualities were not stored, and no clone one base away is much larger. Moderately to severely active disease, a Clinical Activity Score of at least 3, a NOSPECS grade of at least 4, and a duration under 3 months were present in ophthalmopathy patients. The study excluded patients with uncontrolled infections, other autoimmune diseases, pregnancy or lactation. Clinical symptoms, serum thyroxine and TRAb, thyroid ultrasound, and orbital computed tomography formed the basis for the diagnoses. Ficoll-Paque density gradient centrifugation was used to isolate PBMCs from about 9 ml of fresh peripheral blood. Trizol reagent was used to extract total RNA, and RNA quality was then checked on an Agilent 2100 Bioanalyzer. This clonotype originated in a woman aged 40-49 years with Graves' ophthalmopathy. The sequenced material came from blood.

The bases are TGTGCCAGCAGCTTAGTAACAGGGGGCCTATACAATGAGCAGTTCTTC. It specifies CASSLVTGGLYNEQFF. This receptor chain uses TRBV11-2 and TRBJ2-1; 9 middle bases align to TRBD1. There are 16 amino acids in the CDR3, from cysteine to phenylalanine inclusive. Only CDR3 DNA remains: 48 bases, in frame from the first base. Germline trimming amounts to 1 base on V and 4 bases on J, with 5 as the count of junction bases outside the gene matches. The germline V gene sets CDR1 to SGHAT and CDR2 to FQNNGV. Extended through the reference TRBV11-2 and TRBJ2-1 proteins, this CDR3 yields the full variable domain: EAGVAQSPRYKIIEKRQSVAFWCNPISGHATLYWYQQILGQGPKLLIQFQNNGVVDDSQLPKDRFSAERLKGVDSTLKIQPAKLEDSAVYLCASSLVTGGLYNEQFFGPGTRLTVL.